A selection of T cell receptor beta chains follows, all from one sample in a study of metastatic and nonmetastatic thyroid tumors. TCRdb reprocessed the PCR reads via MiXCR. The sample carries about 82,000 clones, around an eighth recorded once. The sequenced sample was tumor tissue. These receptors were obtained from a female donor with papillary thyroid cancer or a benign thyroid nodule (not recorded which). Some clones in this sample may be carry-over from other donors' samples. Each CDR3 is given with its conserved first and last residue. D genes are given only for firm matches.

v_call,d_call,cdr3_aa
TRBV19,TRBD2,CAALSGWGGELFF
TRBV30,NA,CAWSVRGPNEQFF
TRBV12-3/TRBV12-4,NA,CASSPAGGTGQPQHF
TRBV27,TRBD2,CASSLTSGSAGELFF
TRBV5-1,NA,CASRFPGDGNSPLHF
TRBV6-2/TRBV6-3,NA,CSSKDSVRGEQYF
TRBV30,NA,CAWTERLPGELFF
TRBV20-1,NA,CSASYGRANKPQHF
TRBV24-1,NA,CATRRGAEDTQYF
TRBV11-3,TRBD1,CASSLVGRGHTEAFF
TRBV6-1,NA,CASSPVIENQPQHF
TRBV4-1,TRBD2,CASSQDPGLANTGELFF
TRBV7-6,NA,CASSFSSTGNTEAFF
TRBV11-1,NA,CASSLAEGGWSGNTIYF
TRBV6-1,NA,CASSITGGEAEAFF
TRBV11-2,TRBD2,CASIRTSGSYEQYF
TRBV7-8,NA,CASTLRSPNQPQHF
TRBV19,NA,CASSIGQPQHF
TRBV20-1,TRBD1,CSARDRAFYGYTF
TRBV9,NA,CASSVAAEPYNEQFF
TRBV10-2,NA,CASRPTNTGELFF
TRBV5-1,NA,CASSLGSGHSISGNTIYF
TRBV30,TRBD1,CAWRDRAVAEAFF
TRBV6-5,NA,CASSYIGANVLTF
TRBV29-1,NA,CSTGVASIYEQYF
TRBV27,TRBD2,CASSLSQGGDTQYF
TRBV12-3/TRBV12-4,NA,CASSLGWIPVRELYF
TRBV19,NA,CASSIFNEELFF
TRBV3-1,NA,CASSQPGRTVYGYTF
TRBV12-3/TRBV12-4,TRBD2,CASSLAGGRMYNEQFF
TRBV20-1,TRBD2,CSASSSGRYEQYF
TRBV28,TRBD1,CATLSDRVTGANVLTF
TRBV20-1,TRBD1,CSARTGTVNTEAFF
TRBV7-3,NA,CASSAVGGREQFF
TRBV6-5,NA,CASSYSRPSYSHTGELFF
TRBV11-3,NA,CASSLVSGVSYEQYF
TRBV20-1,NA,CSAQERGGNQPQHF
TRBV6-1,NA,CASSSGSQRYGYTF
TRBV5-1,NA,CASSLSGASARGYTF
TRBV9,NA,CASSAREGTYNEQFF
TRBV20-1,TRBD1,CIWDRAYNEQFF
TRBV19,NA,CASTKRGFTDTQYF
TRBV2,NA,CASSGDSLDTQYF
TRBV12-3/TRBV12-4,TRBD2,CASTHGLAGVYNEQFF
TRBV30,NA,CASFLGPSQETQYF
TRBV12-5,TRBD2,CASGEGLAYNEQFF
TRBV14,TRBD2,CASSSRLAQETQYF
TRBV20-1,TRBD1,CSARGTGAMGNQPQHF
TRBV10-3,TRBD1,CAITGGEGDTQYF
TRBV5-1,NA,CASSLFGQGRDEQFF
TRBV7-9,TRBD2,CASSLEGGRAYEQYF
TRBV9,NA,CASSSQGGYTF